This T cell receptor (beta chain) was identified during a study of regulatory T cells in long-lasting Graves disease. Study background: Antithyroid drugs had been taken under 3 months by newly diagnosed Graves' patients. Study-wide points: Persistent disease favored TRBV28, TRBJ1-2 and TRBJ2-5. Less diverse TCR repertoires were seen in persistent Graves' patients than in newly diagnosed ones.

Time point of the sample: newly diagnosed GD, antithyroid drugs for less than 3 months. After RNA was extracted from PBMCs, the TCR library was made from it. Graves' disease diagnosis followed American Thyroid Association guidelines. Combining iRepertoire HTBI primers with Arm-PCR of CDR3 regions, the authors built TCR beta libraries. Using its own MiXCR run on the multiplex PCR reads, TCRdb lists one record per CDR3 protein. The sample has around 400,000 distinct CDR3 sequences, roughly a sixth seen once. The CDR3 has 17 residues. The ends were cut back, 6 bases at V and 0 bases at J, with 18 bases in the middle. This clonotype was counted a few times. The antigen is undetermined.

This sequence joins TRBV12-3 or TRBV12-4 and TRBJ1-3, with TRBD1 as a possible D gene (5 bases). Sample: peripheral blood mononuclear cells (PBMCs), taken at new diagnosis, from a patient treated with antithyroid drugs. The sequence came from a female donor with Graves disease. CDR3 nucleotide sequence: TGTGCCAGCAGCTTTTCAAGACAGTCCCGCTCTGGAAACACCATATATTTT. Its protein is CASSFSRQSRSGNTIYF.